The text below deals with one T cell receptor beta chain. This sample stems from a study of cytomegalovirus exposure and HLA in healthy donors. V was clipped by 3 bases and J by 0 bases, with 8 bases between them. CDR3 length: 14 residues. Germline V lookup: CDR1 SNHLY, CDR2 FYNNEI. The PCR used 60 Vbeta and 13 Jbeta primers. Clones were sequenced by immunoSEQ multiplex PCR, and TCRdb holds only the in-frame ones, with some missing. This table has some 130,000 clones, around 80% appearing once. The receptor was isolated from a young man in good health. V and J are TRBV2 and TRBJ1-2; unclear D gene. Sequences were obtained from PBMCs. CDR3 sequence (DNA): TGTGCCAGCAGTGAGTACGGGACTAACTATGGCTACACCTTC. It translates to CASSEYGTNYGYTF.